The 9 T cell receptor beta chains listed next were all sequenced from one sample in a study of T-cell memory formation after mild COVID-19. MiXCR, applied by TCRdb to the 5' RACE reads, yields one record per CDR3 protein. The table includes under 450,000 distinct CDR3 sequences, under 25% detected once. Sequenced sample: PBMCs or a T cell subset sorted from them (not recorded which). The receptor source for this set is an adult woman who had mild COVID-19 (a few samples of this study predate the infection). Cell type and time point are not known.

J is TRBJ1-1 and V is TRBV24-1; no firm D call. The V and J ends lost 9 bases and 0 bases respectively, with 10 bases between them. CDR1 is KGHDR, CDR2 SFDVKD, per germline. The CDR3 runs 13 residues. In DNA form, the CDR3 reads TGTGCCACCTCAGATTTACTGAACACTGAAGCTTTCTTT. It yields the protein CATSDLLNTEAFF.

This chain connects TRBV5-1 to TRBJ1-4; D is uncertain. This CDR3 has 13 residues. Trimming removed 0 bases from V and 8 bases from J, with 8 bases in between. From germline, CDR1 is SGHRS and CDR2 YFSETQ. CDR3 DNA: TGCGCCAGCAGCTTGGGTACAGACGAAAAACTGTTTTTT. Encoded protein: CASSLGTDEKLFF.

The chain couples TRBV5-1 to TRBJ2-1, with 10 bases matching TRBD2. Unmatched junction bases numbered 7, after V lost 4 bases and J lost 9 bases. Per germline, CDR1 SGHRS and CDR2 YFSETQ. The CDR3 spans 14 residues. The CDR3 DNA follows: TGCGCCAGCAGCCGGGTAGCGGGAGGTGGTGAGCAGTTCTTC. Its protein product is CASSRVAGGGEQFF. Full variable domain (outside the CDR3, taken from reference TRBV5-1 and TRBJ2-1): KAGVTQTPRYLIKTRGQQVTLSCSPISGHRSVSWYQQTPGQGLQFLFEYFSETQRNKGNFPGRFSGRQFSNSRSEMNVSTLELGDSALYLCASSRVAGGGEQFFGPGTRLTVL.

Only a few counts were recorded for this clonotype. The chain joins TRBV10-3 to TRBJ2-1; TRBD2 matches 13 bases. This CDR3 region has 17 residues. Germline lookup yields CDR1 ENHRY and CDR2 SYGVKD. V was clipped by 10 bases and J by 5 bases; unmatched bases: 14. The CDR3 DNA is TGTGCCACGGCCAGACTAATCACTAGCGGGGGGGACAATGAGCAGTTCTTC. This gives the protein CATARLITSGGDNEQFF.

This chain connects TRBV10-3 to TRBJ1-1, with TRBD1 as a possible D gene (6 bases). V gave up 2 bases and J gave up 7 bases, with 17 bases separating them. There are 15 residues in the CDR3. The germline V gene encodes CDR1 ENHRY and CDR2 SYGVKD. The CDR3 bases are TGTGCCATCAGTGAGAATAGGGGGAGAAAAGGTGAAGCTTTCTTT. Its translation: CAISENRGRKGEAFF.

This clonotype has a handful of counts. The V gene is TRBV7-8, the J gene TRBJ1-1; D is perhaps TRBD1 (6 bases). Germline V gene data show CDR1 as SGHVS and CDR2 as FQNEAQ. V shed 6 bases and J shed 4 bases, with 15 bases lying between them. This CDR3 contains 14 residues. CDR3 in amino acids: CASSSRNRVTEAFF. CDR3 in DNA: TGTGCCAGCAGTTCCAGGAACAGGGTCACTGAAGCTTTCTTT.

The rearrangement links TRBV11-2 to TRBJ2-6; 9 positions match TRBD2. V gave up 3 bases and J gave up 2 bases; unmatched junction bases: 11. In germline, CDR1 is SGHAT, CDR2 FQNNGV. The CDR3 runs 19 residues. CDR3 region: CASSFLVPSGITGANVLTF. In nucleotides, the CDR3 is TGTGCCAGCAGCTTCTTAGTACCTAGCGGGATAACTGGGGCCAACGTCCTGACTTTC.

The chain couples TRBV4-2 to TRBJ1-1; 7 nucleotides line up with TRBD1. Germline-derived CDR1 and CDR2 are LGHNA and YNFKEQ. The CDR3 sequence is 13 residues long. With 8 bases clipped from V and 3 bases from J, the junction kept 6 bases outside the gene matches. The DNA of the CDR3 is TGTGCCAGCGGTCGACAGGGTGACACTGAAGCTTTCTTT. Translating gives CASGRQGDTEAFF.

The CDR3 sequence: CASSDGYEQYF. As DNA, the CDR3 is TGTGCCAGCAGTGATGGATACGAGCAGTACTTC. This rearrangement joins TRBV25-1 to TRBJ2-7; D uncertain. This CDR3 spans 11 amino acids. Per the germline V gene, CDR1 is MGHDK and CDR2 is SYGVNS. Between the trimmed V and J ends, which lost 3 bases and 4 bases, there was a span of 4 bases.